Listed below are T cell receptor beta chains from one sample, sequenced in a study of early T cells in non-severe SARS-CoV-2 infection. TCRdb fed the 5' RACE reads into MiXCR, producing one record per CDR3 protein. The sample yields under 95,000 distinct CDR3 sequences, 15% seen once. The specimen sequenced was whole blood. The source is an adult who was a healthcare worker with PCR-confirmed SARS-CoV-2 infection or an uninfected control (not recorded which). Each CDR3 is given with its conserved first and last residue. Expanded clones are given a class, and other clones once, few, many or no size at all.

v_call clone_size cdr3_aa
TRBV29-1 few CSVAHGAGYEQYF
TRBV7-9 few CASSLDTSYNEQFF
TRBV12-3/TRBV12-4 - CASSSRPSGNEQFF
TRBV12-3/TRBV12-4 - CASSYRGVAEAFF
TRBV28 many CASSPGTSGEQYF
TRBV5-1 once CASSLRESSYNSPLHF
TRBV9 - CASSQSGLAGVSGELFF
TRBV28 many CASSLLGYEQYF
TRBV7-9 few CASSPPGDANTGELFF
TRBV10-1 - CASSGSGNTEAFF
TRBV5-5 - CASSLAFRDRPNTEAFF
TRBV5-1 - CASSLTGQDAPQHF
TRBV12-3/TRBV12-4 - CASTRMPGTYGYTF
TRBV5-5 - CASSLTNYGYTF
TRBV7-9 - CASSSIWQGGNEKLFF
TRBV27 - CASSLLQGNAYNSPLHF
TRBV11-2 - CASSQTGAAEQYF
TRBV2 many CASKVVLAYTGELFF
TRBV18 many CASSSNRETQYF
TRBV6-5 - CAGDTYEPYF
TRBV29-1 - CSVGASRDQPQHF
TRBV3-1 few CASSQTGTSYEQYF
TRBV28 - CASSSPGTHYEQYF
TRBV3-1 - CASSPWGLGQSSYEQYF
TRBV27 - CASRSQVRETQYF
TRBV4-3 - CASSQDSAASQETQYF
TRBV11-2 many CASSSAGLEETQYF
TRBV7-2 few CASSLIYSGRSDEQFF
TRBV29-1 few CSVGTRIHNEQFF
TRBV6-1 - CASSEIAGGYNEQFF
TRBV20-1 few CSARGPGLGGTDTQYF
TRBV12-3/TRBV12-4 - CASSFTSRGYTF
TRBV11-2 few CASSAEPTDTQYF
TRBV4-1 - CASQPRLGELETQYF
TRBV4-1 - CASSHMTSGSFYEQYF
TRBV9 - CASSGGQLDYGYTF
TRBV18 - CASSPVDTQYF
TRBV2 many CASSPRTGTYEQYF
TRBV5-1 - CASSWTGAIYNEQFF
TRBV20-1 - CSALTPSDTQYF
TRBV29-1 many CSATGTSGNTIYF
TRBV11-2 - CASSREGQGSYEQYF
TRBV2 - CASSDLGASNNEQFF
TRBV11-2 - CASSLDLGGYEQYF
TRBV6-5 few CASRPGLLTDTQYF
TRBV7-8 few CASSSRGWYEQYF